The 25 T cell receptor beta chains below all came from one sample that was sequenced in a study of Graves' ophthalmopathy and Graves' hyperthyroidism. RNA served as the template for amplifying TCR beta CDR3 regions. HTBI primers served in a first-round RT-PCR, which a second-round multiplex PCR followed. TCRdb fed the multiplex PCR reads into MiXCR, producing one record per CDR3 protein. Of around 590,000 distinct CDR3 sequences listed, 39% are singletons. Sample: peripheral blood or thyroid tissue (not recorded which). Receptor source: an adult man with Graves' hyperthyroidism.

This clonotype was counted only a few times. The chain has TRBV6-5 and TRBJ2-7; unclear D gene. Germline CDR1 MNHEY, CDR2 SVGAGI. The CDR3 is 15 amino acids. V lost 8 bases and J 4 bases, leaving 21 bases between the germline ends. The CDR3 reads CASSVGYGSVYEQYF. CDR3 in DNA: TGTGCCAGCTCAGTAGGTTACGGTTCTGTTTACGAGCAGTACTTC.

This clonotype was seen a handful of times. The V and J genes are TRBV7-9 and TRBJ2-2; no firm D call. Germline V gives CDR1 SEHNR, CDR2 FQNEAQ (reference sequence). There are 17 residues in the CDR3. Trimming pared 5 bases from V and 7 bases from J, leaving 23 bases between. The CDR3 sequence is CASSLNFAWGTGGELFF. The CDR3 DNA sequence: TGTGCCAGCAGCCTTAATTTCGCGTGGGGAACTGGCGGGGAGCTGTTTTTT.

This clonotype has ten or more counts. The rearrangement joins TRBV24-1 to TRBJ1-6; 8 bases are a match to TRBD1. The CDR3 loop spans 13 amino acids. Germline V CDR1 and CDR2: KGHDR, SFDVKD. The J segment lost 13 bases and the V segment lost 4 bases, leaving 5 bases of the junction unmatched. This CDR3 reads CATSDHGQGPLHF. CDR3 nucleotides: TGTGCCACCAGTGACCACGGACAGGGCCCCCTCCACTTT.

The gene calls are TRBV5-1 and TRBJ2-5; 9 nucleotides line up with TRBD1. The V and J ends lost 4 bases and 4 bases, in that order; junction bases with no gene match: 8. The germline V gene has CDR1 SGHRS and CDR2 YFSETQ. The CDR3 has 15 residues. The DNA of the CDR3 is TGCGCCAGCAGCGGCGGGACAGGGAGAGGAGAGACCCAGTACTTC. The encoded protein is CASSGGTGRGETQYF. The full variable domain, with the rest looked up from reference TRBV5-1 and TRBJ2-5, is KAGVTQTPRYLIKTRGQQVTLSCSPISGHRSVSWYQQTPGQGLQFLFEYFSETQRNKGNFPGRFSGRQFSNSRSEMNVSTLELGDSALYLCASSGGTGRGETQYFGPGTRLLVL.

This clonotype has only a few counts. This chain joins TRBV30 and TRBJ2-5; D is ambiguous. Trimming pared 0 bases from V and 5 bases from J, leaving 4 bases between. The length of the CDR3 is 11 residues. The germline CDR1 and CDR2 sequences are GTSNPN and SVGIG (reference sequence). Written as DNA, the CDR3 is TGTGCCTGGAGTGTAGGGGAGACCCAGTACTTC. Translating it yields CAWSVGETQYF.

Many counts were recorded for this clonotype. The rearrangement uses TRBV15 and TRBJ2-7, with 8 bases lining up with TRBD1. Per germline, CDR1 LNHNV and CDR2 YYDKDF (reference sequence). The CDR3 is 14 amino acids. V gave up 5 bases and J gave up 6 bases; unmatched junction bases: 9. DNA for the CDR3: TGTGCCACCAGCTCGGACAGGGCGGAGGGCGAGCAGTACTTC. Translation gives CATSSDRAEGEQYF.

This clonotype was counted many times. This chain joins TRBV11-2 and TRBJ2-6; D may correspond to TRBD1 or TRBD2 (5 bases each). V dropped 3 bases and J dropped 0 bases, with 9 bases sitting between them. CDR1 and CDR2 from the germline V gene are SGHAT and FQNNGV. The CDR3 contains 16 residues. The CDR3 reads CASSFRDGSGANVLTF. The CDR3 DNA follows: TGTGCCAGCAGCTTTCGGGACGGCTCTGGGGCCAACGTCCTGACTTTC.

This clonotype was detected many times. The gene calls are TRBV7-8 and TRBJ1-5; no clear D. Per the germline V gene, CDR1 is SGHVS and CDR2 is FQNEAQ. The CDR3 runs 15 residues. V was shortened by 1 base and J by 6 bases, with 13 bases between the two germline ends. This CDR3 reads CASSLGKGVGQPQHF. The CDR3 coding sequence is TGTGCCAGCAGCTTAGGGAAGGGAGTTGGTCAGCCCCAGCATTTT.

This clonotype was seen at least ten times. One end of the junction does not line up with germline, which may come from a read error. V and J are TRBV20-1 and TRBJ1-2; 7 bases agree with TRBD1. This CDR3 is built from 13 residues. Looked up from germline, CDR1 is DFQATT and CDR2 is SNEGSKA (reference sequence). DNA of the CDR3: TGCAGTGCCACAGGGGTGACCAACTATGACTACACCTTC. The encoded protein is CSATGVTNYDYTF.

The chain links TRBV5-1 to TRBJ2-5; 8 bases line up with TRBD2. Germline V CDR1 and CDR2: SGHRS, YFSETQ. V shed 0 bases, J shed 0 bases, and the junction held 4 bases outside the gene matches. This CDR3 spans 16 amino acids. The CDR3 nucleotides are TGCGCCAGCAGCTTGGCGGCTAGCGGGCACCAAGAGACCCAGTACTTC. It codes for CASSLAASGHQETQYF.

This clonotype was recorded at least ten times. The chain joins TRBV3-1 to TRBJ2-7; D gene unclear. Germline V gene sequence: CDR1 LGHDT, CDR2 YNNKEL (reference sequence). The V gene lost 1 base and the J gene lost 2 bases, with 6 bases spanning the gap. This CDR3 comprises 13 residues. CDR3 residues: CASSQAVTYEQYF. CDR3 nucleotides: TGTGCCAGCAGCCAAGCGGTGACCTACGAGCAGTACTTC.

The chain couples TRBV9 to TRBJ1-1, with D possibly being TRBD1 (6 bases). V dropped 5 bases and J dropped 5 bases, with 25 bases sitting between them. Germline V lookup: CDR1 SGDLS, CDR2 YYNGEE. The CDR3 totals 17 residues. The CDR3 DNA is TGTGCCAGCAGTCGAGTAGGGGGAGGAGGGGCAGATACTGAAGCTTTCTTT. Translating gives CASSRVGGGGADTEAFF.

A few counts support this clonotype. The genes are TRBV20-1 and TRBJ2-1; possibly TRBD2 for D (6 bases). Trimming took 4 bases from V and 3 from J, leaving 16 bases between them. Germline assignment: CDR1 DFQATT and CDR2 SNEGSKA (reference sequence). The CDR3 loop spans 15 amino acids. CDR3 in DNA: TGCAGTGCTACCCGGGGACTCCGGGACTACAATGAGCAGTTCTTC. It codes for CSATRGLRDYNEQFF.

The rearrangement links TRBV7-9 to TRBJ2-2; TRBD1 matches at 9 bases. V shed 3 bases, J shed 4 bases, and the junction held 3 bases outside the gene matches. There are 15 residues in the CDR3. Germline V gene sequence: CDR1 SEHNR, CDR2 FQNEAQ (reference sequence). Here the CDR3 DNA reads TGTGCCAGCAGCTTGTCGACAGGGGGCACCGGGGAGCTGTTTTTT. Protein: CASSLSTGGTGELFF.

The chain is built from TRBV10-3 and TRBJ1-2; 8 bases align to TRBD1. The CDR3 is 17 residues long. The junction had 13 bases not matched to a gene; V was cut back by 3 bases and J by 4 bases. CDR1 is ENHRY, CDR2 SYGVKD, per germline. The CDR3 sequence: CAISEARQGAMVYGYTF. The DNA for the CDR3 is TGTGCCATCAGTGAAGCGCGGCAGGGGGCTATGGTCTATGGCTACACCTTC.

This clonotype was seen many times. V usage is TRBV10-3 and J usage is TRBJ1-1; D call uncertain. The CDR3 consists of 12 residues. The germline V gene encodes CDR1 ENHRY and CDR2 SYGVKD. Trimming removed 4 bases at V and 5 bases at J, with 8 bases between. The CDR3 sequence is CAISAGMTEAFF. The DNA of the CDR3 is TGTGCCATCAGTGCGGGGATGACTGAAGCTTTCTTT.

Turning to this clonotype: The CDR3 carries no conserved terminal phenylalanine or tryptophan, so it likely arises from a read error. This chain links TRBV6-5 with TRBJ2-6; 7 bases align to TRBD1. Germline lookup yields CDR1 MNHEY and CDR2 SVGAGI. The junction had 6 bases not matched to a gene; V was cut back by 2 bases and J by 2 bases. The CDR3 length is 17 residues. The CDR3 nucleotides read TGTGCCAGCAGTTACAGGGGGCGGCTTGCTGGGGCCAACGTCCTGACTCTC. It specifies CASSYRGRLAGANVLTL.

This clonotype has a count of ten or more. This chain uses TRBV20-1 with TRBJ1-1, with no clear D. This CDR3 region has 14 residues. The ends were cut back, 6 bases at V and 4 bases at J, with 18 bases in the middle. The V gene's germline CDR1 is DFQATT and CDR2 SNEGSKA (reference sequence). DNA for the CDR3: TGCAGTGCCCAAAACACCGCCAAAAGCACTGAAGCTTTCTTT. Encoded protein: CSAQNTAKSTEAFF.

In its sample, this clonotype was seen once. Since a much larger clone is just one base distant, this may be a read error. Given the absence of the conserved phenylalanine or tryptophan at the CDR3 end, a read error is likely. V and J are TRBV12-5 and TRBJ1-2; a possible D gene is TRBD1 (5 bases). Per the germline V gene, CDR1 is LGHNT and CDR2 is FRNRAP. The CDR3 covers 15 residues. The ends were cut back, 7 bases at V and 4 bases at J, with 19 bases in the middle. This CDR3 reads CASALGGAGVYGYTL. The CDR3 coding sequence is TGTGCTAGTGCCCTCGGTGGGGCTGGCGTCTATGGCTACACCCTC.

This clonotype has a count of ten or more. V and J are TRBV2 and TRBJ2-6, with no clear D. The V and J ends lost 7 bases and 1 base respectively, with 8 bases between them. CDR3 length: 14 amino acids. Germline assignment: CDR1 SNHLY and CDR2 FYNNEI. The chain's CDR3 is CASTRASGANVLTF. Here the CDR3 DNA reads TGTGCCAGCACTCGTGCGTCTGGGGCCAACGTCCTGACTTTC.

The J gene is TRBJ2-7, the V gene TRBV19; 11 nucleotides match TRBD1. The CDR3 is made up of 15 amino acids. The germline V gene encodes CDR1 LNHDA and CDR2 SQIVND (reference sequence). V was pared by 5 bases and J by 7 bases, with 10 bases of the junction left unmatched. CDR3 region: CASSPDRGPINEQYF. CDR3 sequence (DNA): TGTGCCAGTAGTCCGGACAGGGGGCCGATCAATGAGCAGTACTTC.

The chain carries TRBV7-9 and TRBJ2-7, with D possibly matching TRBD1 (7 bases). V was clipped by 8 bases and J by 3 bases, with 20 bases between them. The V gene's germline CDR1 is SEHNR and CDR2 FQNEAQ (reference sequence). CDR3 length: 15 residues. Here the CDR3 reads CASAVGARGDYEQYF. CDR3 DNA sequence: TGTGCCAGCGCTGTTGGTGCCAGGGGGGACTACGAGCAGTACTTC.

This clonotype was seen repeatedly, ten times or more. The rearrangement joins TRBV7-2 to TRBJ2-7; D remains unclear. Deletions cut 10 bases from V and 2 bases from J, with 15 bases between. Germline-derived CDR1 and CDR2 are SGHTA and FQGNSA. The CDR3 runs to 13 residues. CDR3 in amino acids: CATSPYTTYEQYF. In nucleotides, the CDR3 is TGTGCCACCAGTCCCTATACCACCTACGAGCAGTACTTC.

The chain couples TRBV20-1 to TRBJ2-5; D remains unclear. Per the germline V gene, CDR1 is DFQATT and CDR2 is SNEGSKA (reference sequence). This CDR3 comprises 10 residues. The V end lost 1 base, the J end lost 6 bases, and 3 bases lay between the germline ends. The CDR3 DNA sequence: TGCAGTGCTAGAGCTCAGACCCAGTACTTC. Its protein product is CSARAQTQYF.

This clonotype was detected many times. The J gene is TRBJ2-2, the V gene TRBV2; unclear D gene. Trimming cost V 2 bases and J 6 bases, with 16 bases left between them. The CDR3 length is 16 residues. Germline CDR1 reads SNHLY; CDR2 reads FYNNEI. This chain's CDR3 is CASSELDGTMAGELFF. The CDR3 region has the DNA TGTGCCAGCAGTGAATTGGACGGTACAATGGCCGGGGAGCTGTTTTTT. Full variable domain (remainder filled in from reference TRBV2 and TRBJ2-2): EPEVTQTPSHQVTQMGQEVILRCVPISNHLYFYWYRQILGQKVEFLVSFYNNEISEKSEIFDDQFSVERPDGSNFTLKIRSTKLEDSAMYFCASSELDGTMAGELFFGEGSRLTVL.